This is a list of T cell receptor beta chains from one sample in a study of T cells in localized non-small cell lung cancer. Data came from immunoSEQ multiplex PCR; TCRdb stores just in-frame clones and leaves some out. This sample yields several thousand clones, of which 15% are seen a single time; more than 4.5% belongs to the top ten. The input for sequencing was normal lung tissue next to the tumor, taken before any cancer treatment. All receptors derive from a male donor at least 60 years old with stage II squamous cell lung carcinoma. Both conserved end residues are part of each CDR3. A D gene is named only where the DNA matches it firmly. For some rows the clone size is stated as once, few or many, or as a class when expanded; others skip it.

>medium-sized|TRBD1|TRBJ1-1|TRBV11-3
CASSPDRGKGNTEAFF
TGTGCCAGCAGCCCGGACAGGGGAAAAGGGAACACTGAAGCTTTCTTT
>NA|NA|TRBJ2-7|TRBV6-8
CASSLGASYEQYF
TGTGCCAGCAGCCTGGGGGCAAGCTACGAGCAGTACTTC
>NA|NA|TRBJ2-1|TRBV14
CASSRWSGQSGEQFF
TGTGCCAGCAGCAGGTGGAGCGGGCAATCTGGTGAGCAGTTCTTC
>NA|TRBD1|TRBJ1-1|TRBV9
CASSEAGGGYTEAFF
TGTGCCAGCAGTGAAGCAGGGGGCGGTTACACTGAAGCTTTCTTT
>NA|TRBD1|TRBJ1-1|TRBV28
CASSLRQGKGTEAFF
TGTGCCAGCAGTTTGAGACAGGGTAAAGGCACTGAAGCTTTCTTT
>few|TRBD2|TRBJ2-7|TRBV29-1
CSVEEAGTYEQYF
TGCAGCGTTGAGGAAGCGGGGACCTACGAGCAGTACTTC
>many|TRBD2|TRBJ2-1|TRBV6-8
CASSPILAGVNEQFF
TGTGCCAGCAGCCCCATACTAGCGGGAGTAAATGAGCAGTTCTTC
>NA|NA|TRBJ1-6|TRBV25-1
CASSGGGSSYNSPLHF
TGTGCCAGCAGTGGCGGGGGAAGCTCCTATAATTCACCCCTCCACTTT
>few|NA|TRBJ2-1|TRBV10-2
CASSDPVNNEQFF
TGCGCCAGCAGTGATCCAGTCAACAATGAGCAGTTCTTC
>few|NA|TRBJ2-1|TRBV9
CASSVVSGPAIEQFF
TGTGCCAGCAGCGTGGTGTCCGGGCCAGCTATAGAGCAGTTCTTC
>few|NA|TRBJ2-3|TRBV23-1
CASSQGGGGDTQYF
TGCGCCAGCAGCCAGGGGGGAGGAGGGGATACGCAGTATTTT
>few|NA|TRBJ2-2|TRBV19
CASSISGPNTGELFF
TGTGCCAGTAGTATTTCAGGGCCGAACACCGGGGAGCTGTTTTTT
>NA|NA|TRBJ1-1|TRBV6-8
CASSYSQGTEAFF
TGTGCCAGCAGTTACTCTCAAGGGACTGAAGCTTTCTTT
>few|NA|TRBJ2-7|TRBV6-8
CASSYSGTGPTYEQYF
TGTGCCAGCAGTTACTCGGGAACAGGCCCCACCTACGAGCAGTACTTC
>NA|NA|TRBJ1-1|TRBV9
CASSEQGTEAFF
TGTGCCAGCAGTGAACAGGGAACTGAAGCTTTCTTT
>NA|NA|TRBJ1-2|TRBV11-3
CASSLAVLGEGYTF
TGTGCCAGCAGCTTGGCCGTACTGGGCGAGGGCTACACCTTC
>few|NA|TRBJ2-5|TRBV7-2
CASSSGYGETQYF
TGTGCCAGCAGCTCAGGGTACGGGGAGACCCAGTACTTC
>NA|NA|TRBJ1-1|TRBV11-3
CASSLDVSRYTEAFF
TGTGCCAGCAGCTTAGATGTCAGTAGGTACACTGAAGCTTTCTTT
>few|TRBD2|TRBJ2-3|TRBV7-1
CASSRDYSDTQYF
TGTGCCAGCAGTCGGGACTACTCAGATACGCAGTATTTT
>NA|TRBD2|TRBJ2-5|TRBV5-1
CASRFSGGAEAQYF
TGCGCCAGCAGATTTAGCGGGGGGGCGGAGGCCCAGTACTTC
>few|NA|TRBJ1-4|TRBV18
CASSPPGFGEKLFF
TGTGCCAGCTCACCCCCGGGTTTTGGGGAAAAACTGTTTTTT
>medium-sized|NA|TRBJ1-1|TRBV6-8
CASSDNGRAEAFF
TGTGCCAGCAGTGACAACGGACGGGCAGAAGCTTTCTTT
>few|NA|TRBJ2-7|TRBV6-8
CASSSAAPTYEQYF
TGTGCCAGCAGTTCCGCGGCTCCCACCTACGAGCAGTACTTC
>few|NA|TRBJ1-1|TRBV9
CASSVGQVTEAFF
TGTGCCAGCAGCGTAGGGCAGGTCACTGAAGCTTTCTTT
>few|NA|TRBJ2-6|TRBV12-2
CASRSSTSTQSRANVLTF
TGTGCAAGTCGCTCTTCCACCTCCACACAAAGTCGGGCCAACGTCCTGACTTTC
>few|NA|TRBJ2-7|TRBV6-8
CASSSQWQGLNEQYF
TGTGCCAGCAGTTCCCAATGGCAGGGGTTGAACGAGCAGTACTTC
>few|NA|TRBJ2-1|TRBV11-3
CASSIEGFSDEQFF
TGTGCCAGCAGCATTGAGGGGTTCAGCGATGAGCAGTTCTTC
>few|NA|TRBJ2-3|TRBV11-3
CASSLEGPSTDTQYF
TGTGCCAGCAGCTTGGAAGGTCCTAGCACAGATACGCAGTATTTT
>medium-sized|TRBD1|TRBJ1-2|TRBV6-8
CASSRTGGGSGYTF
TGTGCCAGCAGCCGGACAGGGGGCGGGTCTGGCTACACCTTC
>once|TRBD2|TRBJ2-1|TRBV30
CAAAGDRDEQFF
TGTGCTGCCGCGGGGGATAGGGATGAGCAGTTCTTC
>few|NA|TRBJ1-2|TRBV7-2
CASSRNSRDGYTF
TGTGCCAGCAGCCGCAACTCCAGGGATGGCTACACCTTC
>NA|TRBD1|TRBJ1-5|TRBV5-1
CASSLAAGGHQPQHF
TGCGCCAGCAGCTTGGCGGCAGGGGGACATCAGCCCCAGCATTTT
>NA|NA|TRBJ2-1|TRBV29-1
CSGGGSAYNEQFF
TGCAGCGGTGGGGGGTCGGCTTACAATGAGCAGTTCTTC
>NA|TRBD1|TRBJ1-1|TRBV6-8
CAISLDRGTEAFF
TGTGCCATCAGCCTTGACAGGGGCACTGAAGCTTTCTTT
>NA|TRBD1|TRBJ2-7|TRBV11-3
CASSSTGTGSYEQYF
TGTGCCAGCAGCTCCACCGGGACAGGGTCCTACGAGCAGTACTTC
>NA|NA|TRBJ1-4|TRBV18
CASSGGTGNKNEKLFF
TGTGCCAGCTCCGGCGGAACAGGGAATAAGAATGAAAAACTGTTTTTT
>NA|TRBD1|TRBJ1-1|TRBV5-1
CASSLFGTGLNTEAFF
TGCGCCAGCAGCTTATTCGGGACAGGATTGAACACTGAAGCTTTCTTT
>medium-sized|TRBD1|TRBJ1-2|TRBV11-3
CASSSGTGVDYGYTF
TGTGCCAGCAGCTCTGGGACAGGGGTGGACTATGGCTACACCTTC
>few|TRBD1|TRBJ1-5|TRBV6-8
CASSSTGQPYSNQPQHF
TGTGCCAGCAGTTCGACGGGACAGCCATATAGCAATCAGCCCCAGCATTTT
>NA|NA|TRBJ1-1|TRBV19
CASSSRGLTEAFF
TGTGCCAGTAGCTCGAGGGGTCTGACTGAAGCTTTCTTT
>few|TRBD2|TRBJ2-3|TRBV11-3
CASSLAGAQSRTDTQYF
TGTGCCAGCAGCTTGGCGGGAGCCCAATCCCGGACAGATACGCAGTATTTT
>NA|NA|TRBJ2-7|TRBV11-3
CASSLGSTIITYEQYF
TGTGCCAGCAGCTTAGGTTCGACCATAATCACCTACGAGCAGTACTTC
>few|TRBD2|TRBJ2-3|TRBV9
CASSLGPSGGEDTQYF
TGTGCCAGCAGCCTTGGTCCTAGCGGGGGGGAAGATACGCAGTATTTT
>few|NA|TRBJ1-2|TRBV7-2
CASSIQGSGGYTF
TGTGCCAGCAGCATCCAGGGGAGTGGAGGCTACACCTTC
>few|TRBD1|TRBJ1-5|TRBV6-8
CAISGTGYSNQPQHF
TGTGCCATCAGTGGGACAGGTTATAGCAATCAGCCCCAGCATTTT
>few|TRBD1|TRBJ2-7|TRBV28
CASSFVVGQGGYEQYF
TGTGCCAGCAGTTTTGTGGTAGGACAGGGTGGGTACGAGCAGTACTTC
>NA|TRBD1|TRBJ1-2|TRBV19
CASSADRGSYYGYTF
TGTGCCAGCAGTGCCGACAGGGGAAGTTACTATGGCTACACCTTC
>NA|NA|TRBJ2-1|TRBV11-3
CASSHSGTPSYNEQFF
TGTGCCAGCAGCCACTCCGGGACACCCTCCTACAATGAGCAGTTCTTC
>NA|TRBD1|TRBJ2-6|TRBV15
CATSRKGGASGANVLTF
TGTGCCACCAGCAGGAAAGGGGGCGCCTCTGGGGCCAACGTCCTGACTTTC
>few|TRBD1|TRBJ1-1|TRBV6-8
CASSLSGTGGGTEAFF
TGTGCCAGCAGCCTCTCCGGGACAGGGGGCGGCACTGAAGCTTTCTTT
>NA|TRBD1|TRBJ1-5|TRBV28
CASSWTGRQPQHF
TGTGCCAGCAGTTGGACAGGGAGACAGCCCCAGCATTTT
>NA|NA|TRBJ1-1|TRBV30
CAWSVRQTNTEAFF
TGTGCCTGGAGTGTCAGACAGACAAACACTGAAGCTTTCTTT
>few|NA|TRBJ2-3|TRBV11-3
CASSYVGAPPDTQYF
TGTGCCAGCAGCTATGTTGGCGCACCCCCGGATACGCAGTATTTT
>few|NA|TRBJ2-3|TRBV30
CAWSVLGPPLTDTQYF
TGTGCCTGGAGTGTACTAGGGCCGCCTCTCACAGATACGCAGTATTTT
>medium-sized|NA|TRBJ2-2|TRBV11-3
CASSFLDQTNTGELFF
TGTGCCAGCAGCTTCTTGGACCAAACGAACACCGGGGAGCTGTTTTTT